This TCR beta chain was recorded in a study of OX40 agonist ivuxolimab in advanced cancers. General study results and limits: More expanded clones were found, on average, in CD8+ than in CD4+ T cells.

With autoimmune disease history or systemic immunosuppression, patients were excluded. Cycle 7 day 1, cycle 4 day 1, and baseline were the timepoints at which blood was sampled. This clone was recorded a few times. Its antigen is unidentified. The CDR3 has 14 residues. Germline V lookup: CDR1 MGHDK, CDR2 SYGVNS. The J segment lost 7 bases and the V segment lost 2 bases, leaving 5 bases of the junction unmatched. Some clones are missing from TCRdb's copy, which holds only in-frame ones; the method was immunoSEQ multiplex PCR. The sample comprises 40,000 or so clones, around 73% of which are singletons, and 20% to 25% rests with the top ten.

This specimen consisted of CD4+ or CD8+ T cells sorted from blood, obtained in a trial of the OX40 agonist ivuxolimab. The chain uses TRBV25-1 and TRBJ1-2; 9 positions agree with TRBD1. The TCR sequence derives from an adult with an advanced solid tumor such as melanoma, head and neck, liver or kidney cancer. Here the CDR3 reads CASSEGTGRVGYTF. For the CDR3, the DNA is TGTGCCAGCAGTGAAGGGACAGGGCGGGTTGGCTACACCTTC.